These 28 T cell receptor beta chains were sequenced from one sample in a study of early T cells in non-severe SARS-CoV-2 infection. TCRdb re-analysed the 5' RACE reads in MiXCR, keeping a single row per CDR3 protein. In the table there are some 61,000 distinct CDR3 sequences, about 13% of which are singletons. The specimen sequenced was whole blood. These receptors were collected from an adult who was a healthcare worker with PCR-confirmed SARS-CoV-2 infection or an uninfected control (not recorded which).

In its sample, this clonotype was seen a few times. This chain connects TRBV7-6 to TRBJ2-4; the D call may be TRBD1 or TRBD2 (6 bases each). This CDR3 is built from 20 residues. Looked up from germline, CDR1 is SGHVS and CDR2 is FNYEAQ. Trimming left V 1 base short and J 0 bases short, with 22 bases between. The CDR3 spells CASSLGLTSGAQIAKNIQYF. The CDR3 DNA reads TGTGCCAGCAGCTTAGGGCTTACGTCGGGGGCGCAAATAGCCAAAAACATTCAGTACTTC.

In its sample, this clonotype was seen a few times. This sequence joins TRBV9 and TRBJ2-7; 9 nucleotides match TRBD2. This CDR3 is built from 14 residues. Germline assignment: CDR1 SGDLS and CDR2 YYNGEE. V trimming: 2 bases; J trimming: 6 bases; junction bases outside the gene matches: 6. CDR3 nucleotide sequence: TGTGCCAGCAGCGTTAGCGGGAGTTCCCTCGAGCAGTACTTC. It is translated as CASSVSGSSLEQYF.

This clonotype showed up many times. The rearrangement joins TRBV11-3 to TRBJ2-4; 9 bases align to TRBD1. V was pared by 4 bases and J by 0 bases, with 13 bases of the junction left unmatched. The germline CDR1 and CDR2 sequences are SGHNT and YENEEA. This CDR3 spans 19 amino acids. The CDR3 loop reads CASSSARDRANLAKNIQYF. The DNA of the CDR3 is TGTGCCAGCAGCTCGGCCCGGGACAGGGCCAATTTAGCCAAAAACATTCAGTACTTC.

At least ten counts were recorded for this clonotype. The chain combines TRBV27 with TRBJ1-1, with a possible D match to TRBD1 (5 bases). CDR3 length: 14 amino acids. Germline CDR1 reads MNHEY; CDR2 reads SMNVEV (reference sequence). V gave up 9 bases and J gave up 4 bases, with 18 bases separating them. The DNA for the CDR3 is TGTGCCAGTATCTCGACAGCCTGGGGCACTGAAGCTTTCTTT. Protein: CASISTAWGTEAFF.

This clonotype was found many times. The V gene is TRBV7-9, the J gene TRBJ1-2, with D uncertain. V lost 5 bases to trimming and J lost 6 bases, with 10 bases between them. CDR3 length: 12 residues. Germline CDR1 reads SEHNR; CDR2 reads FQNEAQ (reference sequence). CDR3 DNA sequence: TGTGCCAGCAGCGAAGACAAAGATGGCTACACCTTC. Its translation is CASSEDKDGYTF.

This clonotype was observed at least ten times. V is TRBV19 and J is TRBJ2-7; D could derive from TRBD1 or TRBD2 (5 bases each). The CDR3 consists of 14 residues. CDR1 is LNHDA and CDR2 is SQIVND in the germline V gene (reference sequence). Trimming took 5 bases from V and 2 from J, leaving 13 bases between them. CDR3 amino acids: CASSPGTVTYEQYF. CDR3 nucleotide sequence: TGTGCCAGTAGTCCCGGGACGGTAACCTACGAGCAGTACTTC.

The chain carries TRBV5-7 and TRBJ2-5, with D possibly TRBD1 on 6 matching bases. TRBV5-7 is treated as an ORF (open reading frame) with a function not yet certain. There are 13 residues in the CDR3. V was cut by 2 bases and J by 4 bases, with 9 bases left in between. The CDR3, as DNA: TGTGCCAGCAGCTTTACAGGGCGAGAGACCCAGTACTTC. It yields the protein CASSFTGRETQYF.

This clonotype was seen repeatedly, ten times or more. For the CDR3, the DNA is TGTGCCAGCAATGACAGGGCTAGCACAGATACGCAGTATTTT. Protein: CASNDRASTDTQYF. V gene TRBV28 combines with J gene TRBJ2-3; the match to TRBD1 covers 7 bases. V shed 7 bases, J shed 0 bases, and the junction held 4 bases outside the gene matches. CDR3 length equals 14 residues. Germline values: CDR1 MDHEN, CDR2 SYDVKM. The variable domain in full, with the rest retrieved from reference TRBV28 and TRBJ2-3, is DVKVTQSSRYLVKRTGEKVFLECVQDMDHENMFWYRQDPGLGLRLIYFSYDVKMKEKGDIPEGYSVSREKKERFSLILESASTNQTSMYLCASNDRASTDTQYFGPGTRLTVL.

This chain uses TRBV20-1 with TRBJ2-2, with D hard to call. Between the trimmed V and J ends, which lost 6 bases and 1 base, there was a span of 12 bases. The CDR3 covers 14 residues. Germline CDR1 DFQATT, CDR2 SNEGSKA (reference sequence). CDR3 nucleotides: TGCAGTGCATACCAACCGGGGAACACCGGGGAGCTGTTTTTT. Residues: CSAYQPGNTGELFF.

The CDR3 coding sequence is TGTGCCAGCAGGAGTCAGCGGCCGCGCGAGACCCAGTACTTC. Its translation: CASRSQRPRETQYF. The rearrangement links TRBV6-5 to TRBJ2-5, with D possibly matching TRBD2 (5 bases). CDR3 length equals 14 residues. Trimming stripped 6 bases from V and 5 bases from J, with 16 bases between. Germline CDR1 is MNHEY and CDR2 is SVGAGI.

This clonotype appeared many times. The rearrangement joins TRBV6-1 to TRBJ1-1; the D is unclear. This CDR3 has 13 amino acids. Germline values: CDR1 MNHNS, CDR2 SASEGT. The germline V and J ends were trimmed by 5 bases and 5 bases, with 12 bases remaining between them. CDR3 nucleotides: TGTGCCAGCAGTACCCGCCAGAGTACTGAAGCTTTCTTT. Amino acids: CASSTRQSTEAFF.

The V call is TRBV5-1, the J call TRBJ1-1, with a tentative D call TRBD1 (5 bases). Germline V gene lookup returns CDR1 SGHRS and CDR2 YFSETQ. The germline V and J ends were trimmed by 1 base and 3 bases, with 10 bases remaining between them. The CDR3 extends over 14 amino acids. CDR3 region: CASSLQGGDTEAFF. For the CDR3, the DNA is TGCGCCAGCAGCTTGCAGGGCGGAGACACTGAAGCTTTCTTT.

The chain couples TRBV7-9 to TRBJ2-1; D tentatively fits TRBD1 or TRBD2 (6 bases each). Germline lookup yields CDR1 SEHNR and CDR2 FQNEAQ (reference sequence). Between the trimmed V and J ends, which lost 5 bases and 0 bases, there was a span of 17 bases. This CDR3 comprises 17 residues. This CDR3 reads CASSVRRGASSYNEQFF. The CDR3 DNA is TGTGCCAGCAGCGTACGAAGGGGGGCTAGCTCCTACAATGAGCAGTTCTTC.

This clonotype came up many times. This chain joins TRBV6-6 and TRBJ1-4, with 7 bases identical to TRBD1. The CDR3 totals 17 residues. In germline, CDR1 is MNHNY, CDR2 SVGAGI (reference sequence). The V segment lost 6 bases and the J segment 8 bases; nucleotides outside the gene matches: 18. CDR3 region: CASSSKTGILTMEKLFF. The DNA for the CDR3 is TGTGCCAGCAGCTCCAAGACAGGGATCCTGACGATGGAAAAACTGTTTTTT.

This sequence joins TRBV7-2 and TRBJ1-1, with 10 nucleotides matching TRBD1. There are 12 residues in the CDR3. Germline lookup yields CDR1 SGHTA and CDR2 FQGNSA. The V and J ends lost 3 bases and 10 bases, in that order; junction bases with no gene match: 2. In DNA form, the CDR3 reads TGTGCCAGCAGCTTTGACAGGGGGCGAGCTTTCTTT. Translation: CASSFDRGRAFF.

This clonotype was observed a handful of times. The DNA of the CDR3 is TGCAGTGCTAGAGATCCCTGGACTAGCGCAAATGAGCAGTTCTTC. Residues: CSARDPWTSANEQFF. The chain has TRBV20-1 and TRBJ2-1; 9 bases match TRBD2. The CDR3 consists of 15 residues. Trimming took 0 bases from V and 7 from J; bases not matched to a gene: 7. Germline V gene sequence: CDR1 DFQATT, CDR2 SNEGSKA (reference sequence).

This clonotype occurred many times. This chain joins TRBV7-6 and TRBJ2-7; D gene unclear. The V and J ends lost 1 base and 1 base respectively, with 11 bases between them. Germline V lookup: CDR1 SGHVS, CDR2 FNYEAQ. The CDR3 is 15 amino acids. CDR3 sequence: CASSLGCQVSYEQYF. The CDR3, as DNA: TGTGCCAGCAGCTTAGGTTGTCAGGTGTCCTACGAGCAGTACTTC.

V and J are TRBV7-2 and TRBJ1-5; D may be TRBD1 (6 bases). CDR1 is SGHTA, CDR2 FQGNSA, per germline. The V end was cut by 0 bases, the J end by 7 bases, with 13 bases between. This CDR3 is 15 amino acids long. The CDR3 DNA sequence: TGTGCCAGCAGCTTAGCGAAGGCAGGGGCCCAGCCCCAGCATTTT. Protein sequence: CASSLAKAGAQPQHF.

The rearrangement links TRBV10-1 to TRBJ2-5, with TRBD1 identical over 8 bases. The CDR3 spans 15 residues. Germline loops: CDR1 WNHNN, CDR2 SYGVQD (reference sequence). J gave up 5 bases and V 2 bases, and 7 bases lay outside the gene matches. The CDR3 DNA follows: TGCGCCAGCAGTGAGGACAGGGGAGACAGTGAGACCCAGTACTTC. As protein: CASSEDRGDSETQYF.

The chain combines TRBV11-2 with TRBJ2-5; 11 bases line up with TRBD1. J was trimmed by 5 bases and V by 6 bases; bases with no gene match: 5. The germline gives CDR1 SGHAT, CDR2 FQNNGV. CDR3 length: 14 residues. In DNA form, the CDR3 reads TGTGCCAGCAGGAGGACAGGGGGCAGGGAGACCCAGTACTTC. Residues: CASRRTGGRETQYF.

This clonotype has at least ten counts. J is TRBJ2-1 and V is TRBV29-1; the match to TRBD2 covers 7 bases. This CDR3 comprises 13 residues. Per the germline V gene, CDR1 is SQVTM and CDR2 is ANQGSEA. J gave up 6 bases and V 3 bases, and 5 bases lay outside the gene matches. The DNA for the CDR3 is TGCAGCGTTGATCCTGGGGGGGGCAATGAGCAGTTCTTC. It yields the protein CSVDPGGGNEQFF.

The rearrangement uses TRBV7-3 and TRBJ2-2; TRBD2 matches at 8 bases. The CDR3 sequence is 15 residues long. With V trimmed by 5 bases and J by 1 base, 3 bases remained unmatched. Germline values: CDR1 SGHTA, CDR2 FQGTGA. DNA for the CDR3: TGTGCCAGCAGCCTCACTAGCGGGAACACCGGGGAGCTGTTTTTT. This gives the protein CASSLTSGNTGELFF. The whole variable domain, filled in from reference TRBV7-3 and TRBJ2-2, reads GAGVSQTPSNKVTEKGKYVELRCDPISGHTALYWYRQSLGQGPEFLIYFQGTGAADDSGLPNDRFFAVRPEGSVSTLKIQRTERGDSAVYLCASSLTSGNTGELFFGEGSRLTVL.

Ten or more counts support this clonotype. The chain couples TRBV12-3 or TRBV12-4 to TRBJ2-2, with unresolved D. Trimming took 5 bases from V and 4 from J, leaving 8 bases between them. The CDR3 consists of 13 residues. CDR3 DNA: TGTGCCAGCAGTCAAGACATCACCGGGGAGCTGTTTTTT. Protein product: CASSQDITGELFF.

V and J are TRBV7-2 and TRBJ1-2; D may be TRBD1 (6 bases). The CDR3 loop spans 14 amino acids. Per the germline V gene, CDR1 is SGHTA and CDR2 is FQGNSA. V was pared by 1 base and J by 4 bases, with 10 bases between. The DNA for the CDR3 is TGTGCCAGCAGCTTAGGGACAGCAGGCTATGGCTACACCTTC. It codes for CASSLGTAGYGYTF.

This clonotype was recorded many times. The chain is built from TRBV20-1 and TRBJ2-7, with a weak D call TRBD2 (5 bases). The CDR3 loop spans 15 amino acids. In germline, CDR1 is DFQATT, CDR2 SNEGSKA (reference sequence). V dropped 6 bases and J dropped 1 base, with 19 bases sitting between them. The CDR3 sequence is CSAHRASSGSYEQYF. CDR3 bases: TGCAGTGCCCACCGCGCGTCGAGCGGATCCTACGAGCAGTACTTC.

The chain joins TRBV28 to TRBJ2-7, with a tentative D call TRBD1 (6 bases). Germline-derived CDR1 and CDR2 are MDHEN and SYDVKM. V gave up 3 bases and J gave up 3 bases, with 9 bases separating them. This CDR3 is built from 13 residues. The CDR3 coding sequence is TGTGCCAGCAGTTTTGGACAGATCTACGAGCAGTACTTC. Amino acids: CASSFGQIYEQYF. Complete variable domain (other parts from reference TRBV28 and TRBJ2-7): DVKVTQSSRYLVKRTGEKVFLECVQDMDHENMFWYRQDPGLGLRLIYFSYDVKMKEKGDIPEGYSVSREKKERFSLILESASTNQTSMYLCASSFGQIYEQYFGPGTRLTVT.

The CDR3 DNA is TGCAGCGTTGACTGGCAGGGGGCACAGGGGACCCAGTACTTC. Translated: CSVDWQGAQGTQYF. V and J are TRBV29-1 and TRBJ2-5; the match to TRBD1 covers 8 bases. This CDR3 has 14 amino acids. V shed 3 bases, J shed 7 bases, and the junction held 10 bases outside the gene matches. In germline, CDR1 is SQVTM, CDR2 ANQGSEA.

The rearrangement uses TRBV29-1 and TRBJ2-7; TRBD1 is a possible D gene (6 bases). This CDR3 is built from 12 residues. Trimming took off 3 bases at V and 2 bases at J, with 8 bases between the two ends. Per germline, CDR1 SQVTM and CDR2 ANQGSEA. The CDR3 DNA follows: TGCAGCGTTGAGGGGGCTACCTACGAGCAGTACTTC. Translation gives CSVEGATYEQYF.